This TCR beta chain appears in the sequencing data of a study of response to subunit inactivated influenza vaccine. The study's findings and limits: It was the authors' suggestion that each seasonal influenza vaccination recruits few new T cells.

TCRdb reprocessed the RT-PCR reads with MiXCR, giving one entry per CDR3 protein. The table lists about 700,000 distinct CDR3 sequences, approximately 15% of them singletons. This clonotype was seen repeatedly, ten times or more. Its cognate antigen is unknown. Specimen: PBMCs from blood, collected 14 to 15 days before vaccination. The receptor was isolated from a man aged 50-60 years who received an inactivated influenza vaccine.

CDR3 protein: CASSLIPSGGAITDTQYF. Written as DNA, the CDR3 is TGCGCCAGCAGTCTAATCCCTAGCGGGGGGGCCATTACAGATACGCAGTATTTT. V usage is TRBV5-1 and J usage is TRBJ2-3; 12 bases line up with TRBD2. The V gene's germline CDR1 is SGHRS and CDR2 YFSETQ. V lost 5 bases to trimming and J lost 3 bases; unmatched junction nucleotides: 13. CDR3 length equals 18 residues.